This T cell receptor beta chain derives from a study of T cells in Graves' hyperthyroidism and ophthalmopathy. V dropped 7 bases and J dropped 7 bases, with 17 bases sitting between them. There are 14 residues in the CDR3. Germline-derived CDR1 and CDR2 are SGHVS and FNYEAQ. Reasons for excluding patients were uncontrolled infection, other autoimmune disease, pregnancy or lactation. Findings and caveats of the study: Ophthalmopathy cases were set apart from stable hyperthyroidism by a 13 V-J model. Blood shared most expanded thyroid clonotypes above 0.001.

Regarding this clonotype: The target antigen is unknown.

The source material, RNA transcripts, was used to amplify TCR beta CDR3 regions. HTBI primers drove first-round RT-PCR of the TCR CDR3. TCRdb reprocessed the multiplex PCR reads via MiXCR and lists one record per CDR3 protein. The table has hundreds of thousands of distinct CDR3 sequences, about 15% seen once; the top ten hold about 12%. The gene calls are TRBV7-6 and TRBJ2-1; no clear D gene. The source of this sequence is a man younger than 35 with Graves' ophthalmopathy. What was sequenced was blood. CDR3 sequence reads: CASTEAAWLNEQFF. The CDR3 coding sequence is TGTGCCAGCACCGAGGCCGCGTGGTTGAATGAGCAGTTCTTC.